This paragraph reports one TCR beta chain. This sample stems from a study of T cell changes during pregnancy in multiple sclerosis. Libraries were prepared by immunoSEQ multiplex PCR; TCRdb keeps only in-frame clonotypes and omits some of them. Among 60,000 to 65,000 clones listed, roughly 92% were seen once. The germline V gene encodes CDR1 MNHNS and CDR2 SASEGT. The CDR3 has 13 residues. V dropped 3 bases and J dropped 9 bases, with 12 bases sitting between them. This receptor was identified in a female donor with multiple sclerosis, enrolled in a pregnancy study. V usage is TRBV6-1 and J usage is TRBJ2-4; weak D call: TRBD1 (6 bases). This material consisted of peripheral blood, taken in the second trimester of pregnancy. The chain's CDR3 is CASSDGQTAIQYF. As DNA, the CDR3 is TGTGCCAGCAGTGATGGACAGACAGCCATTCAGTACTTC.